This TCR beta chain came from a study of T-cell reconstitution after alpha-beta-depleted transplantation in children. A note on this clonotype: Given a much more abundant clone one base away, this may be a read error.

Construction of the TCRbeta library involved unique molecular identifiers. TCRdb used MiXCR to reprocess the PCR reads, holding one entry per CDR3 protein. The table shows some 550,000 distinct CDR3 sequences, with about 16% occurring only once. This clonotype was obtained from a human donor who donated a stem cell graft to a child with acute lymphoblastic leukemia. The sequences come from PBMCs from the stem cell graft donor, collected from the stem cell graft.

The CDR3 region is CASSLQATDTQYF. The CDR3 DNA reads as TGCGCCAGCAGCTTGCAAGCCACAGATACGCAGTATTTT. The V gene is TRBV5-1, the J gene TRBJ2-3; D gene uncertain. Trimming cost V 1 base and J 2 bases, with 5 bases left between them. The CDR3 contains 13 residues. The germline V gene encodes CDR1 SGHRS and CDR2 YFSETQ.